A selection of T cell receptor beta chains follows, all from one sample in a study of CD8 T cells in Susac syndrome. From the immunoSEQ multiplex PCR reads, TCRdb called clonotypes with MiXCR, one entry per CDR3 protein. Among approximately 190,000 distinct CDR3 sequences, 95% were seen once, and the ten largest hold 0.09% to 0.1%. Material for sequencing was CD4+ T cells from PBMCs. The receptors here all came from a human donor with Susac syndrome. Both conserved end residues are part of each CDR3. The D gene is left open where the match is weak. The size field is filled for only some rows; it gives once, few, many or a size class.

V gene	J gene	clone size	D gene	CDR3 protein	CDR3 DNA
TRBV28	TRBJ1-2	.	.	CASSLTGIPNYGYTF	TGTGCCAGCAGTCTCACAGGGATCCCTAACTATGGCTACACCTTC
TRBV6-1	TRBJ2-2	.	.	CASTHASNTGELFF	TGTGCCAGCACCCATGCCAGTAACACCGGGGAGCTGTTTTTT
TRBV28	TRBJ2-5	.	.	CASSLGPVRETQYF	TGTGCCAGCAGTCTCGGACCCGTTCGAGAGACCCAGTACTTC
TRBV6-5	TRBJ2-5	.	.	CASTPRVYQETQYF	TGTGCCAGCACCCCCAGGGTGTACCAAGAGACCCAGTACTTC
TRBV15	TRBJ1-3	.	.	CATSRVLAAGNTIYF	TGTGCCACCAGCAGAGTCCTGGCAGCCGGAAACACCATATATTTT
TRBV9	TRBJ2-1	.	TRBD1	CASSVAPRDREFF	TGTGCCAGCAGCGTCGCGCCGAGGGACAGGGAGTTCTTC
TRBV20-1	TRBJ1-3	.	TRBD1	CSAGRFRGQPGDTIYF	TGCAGTGCGGGGCGGTTCCGGGGACAGCCCGGGGACACCATATATTTT
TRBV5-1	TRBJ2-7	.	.	CASSARQDDPYEQYF	TGCGCCAGCAGCGCTAGACAGGACGACCCCTACGAGCAGTACTTC
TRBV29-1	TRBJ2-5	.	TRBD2	CSVEVAGGYQYF	TGCAGCGTTGAAGTAGCGGGGGGCTACCAGTACTTC
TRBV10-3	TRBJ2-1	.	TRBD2	CAISESIGGSPFF	TGTGCCATCAGTGAGTCGATCGGGGGGAGTCCGTTCTTC
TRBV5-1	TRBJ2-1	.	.	CASSLAGWGEQFF	TGCGCCAGCAGCTTGGCAGGGTGGGGTGAGCAGTTCTTC
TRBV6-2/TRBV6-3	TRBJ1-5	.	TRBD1	CASSRGQPGAPQHF	TGTGCCAGCAGCCGGGGACAGCCAGGTGCCCCCCAGCATTTT
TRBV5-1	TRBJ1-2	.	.	CASSPVVEKGGGYTF	TGCGCCAGCAGCCCGGTGGTGGAGAAAGGTGGGGGCTACACCTTC
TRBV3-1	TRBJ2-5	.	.	CASSLHREMETQYF	TGTGCCAGCAGCCTCCACCGGGAGATGGAGACCCAGTACTTC
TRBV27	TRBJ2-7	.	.	CASSLSIGDSYEQYF	TGTGCCAGCAGTTTATCGATCGGGGACTCCTACGAGCAGTACTTC
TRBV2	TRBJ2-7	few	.	CASKSYEQYF	TGTGCCAGCAAGAGCTACGAGCAGTACTTC
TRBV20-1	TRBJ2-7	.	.	CSARVLTPLEQYF	TGCAGTGCTAGAGTCCTAACCCCTCTCGAGCAGTACTTC
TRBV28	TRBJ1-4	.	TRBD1	CASSFGTGEKLFF	TGTGCCAGCAGTTTTGGGACAGGCGAAAAACTGTTTTTT
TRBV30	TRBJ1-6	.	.	CAWSEGGSPLHF	TGTGCCTGGAGTGAGGGGGGCTCACCCCTCCACTTT
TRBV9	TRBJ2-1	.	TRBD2	CASSVGIGDEGLADNNEQFF	TGTGCCAGCAGCGTAGGTATTGGGGATGAGGGGCTAGCGGATAACAATGAGCAGTTCTTC
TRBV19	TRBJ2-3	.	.	CASKRRHSTDTQYF	TGTGCCAGTAAACGGCGGCACAGCACAGATACGCAGTATTTT
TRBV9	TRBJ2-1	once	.	CASSVVGRYNEQFF	TGTGCCAGCAGCGTAGTTGGAAGGTACAATGAGCAGTTCTTC
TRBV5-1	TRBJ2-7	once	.	CASRAGDNYEQYF	TGCGCCAGCAGGGCGGGGGACAACTACGAGCAGTACTTC
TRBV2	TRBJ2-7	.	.	CASSAGGTAYEQYF	TGTGCCAGCAGCGCCGGCGGGACAGCCTACGAGCAGTACTTC
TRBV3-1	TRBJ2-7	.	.	CASSHSSGQGGYELYF	TGTGCCAGCAGCCACTCCTCGGGCCAGGGTGGGTACGAGCTGTACTTC
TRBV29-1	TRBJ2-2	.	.	CSVERGTGELFF	TGCAGCGTTGAGAGGGGCACCGGGGAGCTGTTTTTT
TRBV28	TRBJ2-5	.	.	CASRTVLLETQYF	TGTGCCAGCAGAACCGTCCTATTGGAGACCCAGTACTTC
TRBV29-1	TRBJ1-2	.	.	CSVDTDRNRWGGYTF	TGCAGCGTGGACACAGACAGGAACCGTTGGGGTGGCTACACCTTC
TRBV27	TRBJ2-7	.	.	CASSLSRGDSIYEQYF	TGTGCCAGCAGTTTATCGCGCGGGGATAGCATCTACGAGCAGTACTTC
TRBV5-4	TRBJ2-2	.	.	CASSFGRRTNTGELFF	TGTGCCAGCAGCTTCGGACGGAGAACGAACACCGGGGAGCTGTTTTTT
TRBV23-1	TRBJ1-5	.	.	CASRGGKPPPNQPQHF	TGCGCCAGCCGAGGGGGGAAACCCCCCCCCAATCAGCCCCAGCATTTT
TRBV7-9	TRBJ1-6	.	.	CASSLAPGDLGTLHF	TGTGCCAGCAGCTTAGCCCCAGGGGACCTAGGGACCCTCCACTTT
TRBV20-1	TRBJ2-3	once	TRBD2	CSAPAAGGTDTQYF	TGCAGTGCTCCAGCAGCGGGGGGCACAGATACGCAGTATTTT
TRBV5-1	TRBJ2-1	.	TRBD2	CASSFPWSTSGLPNEQFF	TGCGCCAGCAGCTTCCCCTGGAGTACTAGCGGACTACCCAATGAGCAGTTCTTC
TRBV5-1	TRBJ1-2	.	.	CASSLAQAGGYGYTF	TGCGCCAGCAGCTTGGCACAGGCCGGGGGCTATGGCTACACCTTC
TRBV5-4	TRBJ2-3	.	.	CASSLESSVLGPDTQYF	TGTGCCAGCAGCTTGGAAAGCAGCGTCCTCGGCCCAGATACGCAGTATTTT
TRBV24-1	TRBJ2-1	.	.	CATSDPQQGTGSEQFF	TGTGCCACCAGTGATCCGCAGCAGGGGACGGGGAGTGAGCAGTTCTTC
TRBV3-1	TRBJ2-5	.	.	CASSQVAALQETQYF	TGTGCCAGCAGCCAAGTGGCAGCGCTCCAAGAGACCCAGTACTTC
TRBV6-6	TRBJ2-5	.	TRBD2	CASSPQIAGGLETQYF	TGTGCCAGCAGTCCTCAGATAGCGGGGGGGCTGGAGACCCAGTACTTC
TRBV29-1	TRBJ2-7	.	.	CSVELKYEQYF	TGCAGCGTTGAACTCAAGTACGAGCAGTACTTC
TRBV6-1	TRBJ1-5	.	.	CAVQGISNQPQHF	TGTGCCGTGCAGGGGATTAGCAATCAGCCCCAGCATTTT
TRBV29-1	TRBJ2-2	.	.	CSVVGLANTGELFF	TGCAGCGTTGTGGGGCTCGCGAACACCGGGGAGCTGTTTTTT
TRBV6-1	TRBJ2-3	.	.	CASRSPLGAGTDTQYF	TGTGCCAGCAGATCCCCCCTCGGGGCGGGGACAGATACGCAGTATTTT
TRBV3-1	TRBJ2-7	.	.	CASSQGVSTYEQYF	TGTGCCAGCAGCCAAGGTGTGAGCACCTACGAGCAGTACTTC
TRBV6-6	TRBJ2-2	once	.	CASTGKNTGELFF	TGTGCCAGCACAGGAAAGAACACCGGGGAGCTGTTTTTT
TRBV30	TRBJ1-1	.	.	CARRGGDTEAFF	TGTGCCCGTAGAGGGGGGGACACTGAAGCTTTCTTT
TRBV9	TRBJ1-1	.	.	CASSPSPGLNTEAFF	TGTGCCAGCAGCCCTAGCCCAGGACTGAACACTGAAGCTTTCTTT